This entry concerns a single T cell receptor beta chain. Assay: immunoSEQ multiplex PCR; the TCRdb copy retains only in-frame clones and omits some. This sample has under 130,000 clones; roughly 90% occur once, and the top ten carry about 2.5%. These data originate in a study of T cell responses to AZD1222 COVID-19 vaccine. Study as a whole: Second-dose groups at about 4 or about 12 weeks were pooled.

CDR3 length equals 15 residues. CDR1 is MNHEY, CDR2 SVGAGI, per germline. V dropped 2 bases and J dropped 6 bases, with 17 bases sitting between them. This clonotype originated in an adult in good health. V gene TRBV6-5 combines with J gene TRBJ2-7; D may be TRBD2 (6 bases). Sequences were derived from peripheral blood, sampled on day 0 of AZD1222 vaccination. The CDR3 region is CASSYVGTEFGEQYF. CDR3 DNA: TGTGCCAGCAGTTACGTTGGGACTGAGTTTGGCGAGCAGTACTTC.